Shown below are 25 T cell receptor beta chains from a single sample sequenced in a study of blood T cells in healthy people across ages. A second PCR of 7 to 11 cycles used a sample-barcoded 5' primer and a J-beta primer mix. TCRdb ran MiXCR on the 5' RACE reads and lists one entry per CDR3 protein. The sample carries 650,000 to 1,000,000 distinct CDR3 sequences, about 45% recorded once. Sample: blood. The receptors stem from a man aged 80 or over in good health.

The gene calls are TRBV15 and TRBJ1-2; D may be TRBD1 (5 bases). CDR3 size: 13 residues. The germline gives CDR1 LNHNV, CDR2 YYDKDF (reference sequence). V shed 3 bases and J shed 7 bases, with 12 bases lying between them. CDR3 bases: TGTGCCACCAGCAGTCGGCAGGGCTTTGGCTACACCTTC. Translation gives CATSSRQGFGYTF.

This clonotype was detected only a few times. V usage is TRBV10-3 and J usage is TRBJ2-7; possible D gene TRBD2, 6 bases. V gave up 5 bases and J gave up 0 bases, with 11 bases separating them. The CDR3 has 14 residues. Germline CDR1 and CDR2: ENHRY and SYGVKD. The CDR3 DNA follows: TGTGCCATCAGTCGATTGCGGGACTCCTACGAGCAGTACTTC. This codes for CAISRLRDSYEQYF.

This clonotype was seen a handful of times. V and J are TRBV7-2 and TRBJ1-2; TRBD1 is a possible D gene (6 bases). This CDR3 spans 14 amino acids. Trimming stripped 2 bases from V and 3 bases from J, with 10 bases between. CDR1 SGHTA and CDR2 FQGNSA come from the germline V gene. CDR3 amino acids: CASSLIQGDYGYTF. Written as DNA, the CDR3 is TGTGCCAGCAGCTTAATACAGGGAGACTATGGCTACACCTTC.

V usage is TRBV5-1 and J usage is TRBJ2-6; D is uncertain. The CDR3 consists of 15 residues. Germline lookup yields CDR1 SGHRS and CDR2 YFSETQ. Trimming stripped 4 bases from V and 1 base from J, with 9 bases between. CDR3 nucleotide sequence: TGCGCCAGCAGCGCAGAAGTTTCTGGGGCCAACGTCCTGACTTTC. It codes for CASSAEVSGANVLTF.

The V gene is TRBV7-2, the J gene TRBJ1-2, with a tentative D call TRBD1 (5 bases). Germline CDR1 SGHTA, CDR2 FQGNSA. Trimming removed 7 bases from V and 5 bases from J, with 20 bases in between. The CDR3 has 15 amino acids. CDR3: CASIENPAEGYGYTF. The DNA for the CDR3 is TGTGCCAGCATCGAAAATCCGGCGGAGGGGTATGGCTACACCTTC.

This clonotype was seen only a few times. V usage is TRBV7-9 and J usage is TRBJ1-2; a weak D match, TRBD1 (5 bases). Trimming left V 3 bases short and J 6 bases short, with 14 bases between. This CDR3 region has 14 residues. Germline CDR1 reads SEHNR; CDR2 reads FQNEAQ (reference sequence). For the CDR3, the DNA is TGTGCCAGCAGCTTGGGGACCGGCCAACATGGCTACACCTTC. This codes for CASSLGTGQHGYTF.

The chain carries TRBV15 and TRBJ2-5, with D unresolved. V was trimmed by 0 bases and J by 6 bases, leaving 5 bases between them. This CDR3 comprises 12 residues. Looked up from germline, CDR1 is LNHNV and CDR2 is YYDKDF (reference sequence). CDR3 region: CATSRDRQTQYF. CDR3 nucleotides: TGTGCCACCAGCAGAGATCGGCAGACCCAGTACTTC. The full variable domain, rest sourced from reference TRBV15 and TRBJ2-5, is DAMVIQNPRYQVTQFGKPVTLSCSQTLNHNVMYWYQQKSSQAPKLLFHYYDKDFNNEADTPDNFQSRRPNTSFCFLDIRSPGLGDTAMYLCATSRDRQTQYFGPGTRLLVL.

This clonotype has just a few counts. V gene TRBV7-8 combines with J gene TRBJ1-1; D is ambiguous. Germline V gives CDR1 SGHVS, CDR2 FQNEAQ. CDR3 length equals 13 residues. Trimming shortened V by 5 bases and J by 3 bases, and 10 bases separated the two germline ends. The CDR3 sequence is CASSARRDTEAFF. The CDR3 DNA reads as TGTGCCAGCAGCGCTCGGCGGGACACTGAAGCTTTCTTT.

The CDR3 region is CASSLDRTGELFF. The DNA for the CDR3 is TGTGCCAGCAGCTTAGATCGCACCGGGGAGCTGTTTTTT. The V call is TRBV7-9, the J call TRBJ2-2; D gene unclear. Germline assignment: CDR1 SEHNR and CDR2 FQNEAQ (reference sequence). The ends were cut back, 1 base at V and 4 bases at J, with 4 bases in the middle. This CDR3 is built from 13 residues.

The chain carries TRBV24-1 and TRBJ2-7, with TRBD1 identical over 12 bases. The CDR3 is 15 residues long. Germline loops: CDR1 KGHDR, CDR2 SFDVKD. V was pared by 4 bases and J by 5 bases, with 5 bases of the junction left unmatched. Here the CDR3 DNA reads TGTGCCACCAGTGAAACCGGGACAGGGGGCCACGAGCAGTACTTC. It translates to CATSETGTGGHEQYF.

V is TRBV24-1 and J is TRBJ2-3; perhaps TRBD2 as D (6 bases). The CDR3 consists of 19 residues. The germline V gene encodes CDR1 KGHDR and CDR2 SFDVKD. V dropped 4 bases and J dropped 1 base, with 23 bases sitting between them. Written as DNA, the CDR3 is TGTGCCACCAGTGAAGTGGTCCCGGGACGACGGAGGGGCACAGATACGCAGTATTTT. Translation: CATSEVVPGRRRGTDTQYF.

J is TRBJ2-5 and V is TRBV5-5, with 7 bases aligning to TRBD1. The J call is uncertain, as TRBJ2-7 better fits the DNA end. The CDR3 sequence is 14 residues long. CDR1 and CDR2 (germline): SGHKS, YYEKEE (reference sequence). In DNA, the CDR3 is TGTGCCAGCAGCTCCACGGGACAGCACTACGAGCAGTACTTC. Translated: CASSSTGQHYEQYF.

J is TRBJ2-1 and V is TRBV30, with TRBD2 matching 14 bases. The CDR3 length is 15 residues. J gave up 9 bases and V 3 bases, and 7 bases lay outside the gene matches. Germline V gene lookup returns CDR1 GTSNPN and CDR2 SVGIG (reference sequence). The CDR3 is CAWSAGLAGGSEQFF. The CDR3 nucleotides read TGTGCCTGGAGCGCCGGACTAGCGGGAGGAAGTGAGCAGTTCTTC.

This clonotype was detected only a few times. The J gene is TRBJ2-5, the V gene TRBV6-1; D not resolved. V was trimmed by 3 bases and J by 2 bases, leaving 16 bases between them. CDR1 and CDR2 (germline): MNHNS, SASEGT. This CDR3 has 16 amino acids. CDR3 coding DNA: TGTGCCAGCAGTGATCTGTCCCGCCCTACACAAGAGACCCAGTACTTC. It translates to CASSDLSRPTQETQYF.

This chain links TRBV11-3 with TRBJ1-2; tentative D call: TRBD1 (6 bases). This CDR3 region has 13 residues. The V gene lost 4 bases and the J gene lost 6 bases, with 12 bases spanning the gap. CDR1 is SGHNT, CDR2 YENEEA, per germline. The CDR3 bases are TGTGCCAGCAGCTCAGGACAGACGGATGGCTACACCTTC. As protein: CASSSGQTDGYTF.

The chain carries TRBV20-1 and TRBJ2-1, with a possible D match to TRBD2 (6 bases). CDR1 DFQATT and CDR2 SNEGSKA come from the germline V gene (reference sequence). The germline V and J ends were trimmed by 3 bases and 3 bases, with 21 bases remaining between them. The CDR3 has 17 amino acids. CDR3 amino acids: CSASGLAQNPDYNEQFF. The CDR3 nucleotides are TGCAGTGCTAGTGGGCTAGCGCAAAATCCAGACTACAATGAGCAGTTCTTC.

This clonotype was observed at least ten times. The chain joins TRBV12-3 or TRBV12-4 to TRBJ1-6; D gene unclear. This CDR3 comprises 15 residues. V was trimmed by 5 bases and J by 0 bases, leaving 8 bases between them. CDR3 in amino acids: CASSISSSYNSPLHF. In DNA, the CDR3 is TGTGCCAGCAGTATCAGCAGCTCCTATAATTCACCCCTCCACTTT.

The chain joins TRBV29-1 to TRBJ2-2, with D perhaps assigned TRBD1 or TRBD2 (6 bases each). The V and J ends lost 3 bases and 6 bases respectively, with 17 bases between them. The germline V gene has CDR1 SQVTM and CDR2 ANQGSEA. The CDR3 is 15 residues long. CDR3 sequence (DNA): TGCAGCGTTGAGGAGGGTGACAGGTGGCCCGGGGAGCTGTTTTTT. Encoded protein: CSVEEGDRWPGELFF.

The chain links TRBV29-1 to TRBJ2-3, with 13 bases identical to TRBD2. Germline V gives CDR1 SQVTM, CDR2 ANQGSEA. The V and J ends lost 6 bases and 0 bases, in that order; junction bases with no gene match: 3. The CDR3 loop spans 15 amino acids. CDR3: CSVGTSGISTDTQYF. Here the CDR3 DNA reads TGCAGCGTGGGGACTAGCGGGATAAGCACAGATACGCAGTATTTT.

This chain joins TRBV12-3 or TRBV12-4 and TRBJ1-2; weak D call: TRBD1 (6 bases). The CDR3 covers 14 residues. Trimming took off 3 bases at V and 8 bases at J, with 16 bases between the two ends. DNA of the CDR3: TGTGCCAGCAGTTTTACAGGGTCGGGTGTGGGCTACACCTTC. It is translated as CASSFTGSGVGYTF.

This clonotype was observed a handful of times. This rearrangement joins TRBV29-1 to TRBJ2-5; TRBD1 might be the D (8 bases). The CDR3 has 13 amino acids. In germline, CDR1 is SQVTM, CDR2 ANQGSEA. The germline V and J ends were trimmed by 3 bases and 5 bases, with 13 bases remaining between them. The CDR3 bases are TGCAGCGTTGAGGACAGGGACTATGAGACCCAGTACTTC. This gives the protein CSVEDRDYETQYF. The variable domain in full, completed from reference TRBV29-1 and TRBJ2-5, reads SAVISQKPSRDICQRGTSLTIQCQVDSQVTMMFWYRQQPGQSLTLIATANQGSEATYESGFVIDKFPISRPNLTFSTLTVSNMSPEDSSIYLCSVEDRDYETQYFGPGTRLLVL.

V usage is TRBV7-2 and J usage is TRBJ2-7, with a tentative D call TRBD2 (5 bases). V was trimmed by 5 bases and J by 5 bases, leaving 13 bases between them. In germline, CDR1 is SGHTA, CDR2 FQGNSA. There are 13 residues in the CDR3. CDR3 amino acids: CASSVGWGDEQYF. The CDR3 DNA is TGTGCCAGCAGCGTAGGGTGGGGAGACGAGCAGTACTTC.

This clonotype was recorded at least ten times. The J gene is TRBJ2-1, the V gene TRBV24-1, with a possible D match to TRBD1 (6 bases). The CDR3 sequence is 15 residues long. Germline CDR1 is KGHDR and CDR2 is SFDVKD. The V gene lost 3 bases and the J gene lost 0 bases, with 8 bases spanning the gap. The DNA of the CDR3 is TGTGCCACCAGTGATCAGACAGGCTCCTACAATGAGCAGTTCTTC. This gives the protein CATSDQTGSYNEQFF.

This chain uses TRBV29-1 with TRBJ2-1; 7 bases line up with TRBD2. The CDR3 sequence is 15 residues long. CDR1 is SQVTM, CDR2 ANQGSEA, per germline. J gave up 7 bases and V 6 bases, and 15 bases lay outside the gene matches. CDR3 DNA: TGCAGCGTCGAACCGCTAGCGGCCCCTTTGAATGAGCAGTTCTTC. This encodes CSVEPLAAPLNEQFF.

This chain links TRBV5-6 with TRBJ2-5, with 7 bases that match TRBD1. This CDR3 region has 16 residues. J gave up 5 bases and V 0 bases, and 10 bases lay outside the gene matches. CDR1 is SGHDT and CDR2 is YYEEEE in the germline V gene. The CDR3, as DNA: TGTGCCAGCAGCTTGGCTCGGCAGGGGGTGCGGGAGACCCAGTACTTC. It encodes CASSLARQGVRETQYF.